This entry describes one TCR beta chain. V was trimmed by 6 bases and J by 2 bases, leaving 7 bases between them. Germline CDR1 and CDR2: MNHNY and SVGAGI (reference sequence). The length of the CDR3 is 12 residues. Cohort allocation depended upon clinical history that participants reported. This entry belongs to a study of blood T cell repertoires in COVID-19. Study overall: T cells, B-cell-depleted T cells, or PBMCs provided the cDNA or gDNA that served as material.

Data came from immunoSEQ multiplex PCR; TCRdb stores just in-frame clones and leaves some out. Of roughly 310,000 clones listed, 89% are singletons. The chain links TRBV6-6 to TRBJ2-5, with a weak D call TRBD1 (6 bases). The sample comprised PBMCs or T cells enriched from blood (not recorded which). The origin of this receptor is a woman aged 40 to 55 who had recovered from COVID-19. The DNA for the CDR3 is TGTGCCAGCAGCGACAGGCAAGAGACCCAGTACTTC. Translated: CASSDRQETQYF.